The sequence of this T cell receptor beta chain was determined in a study of response to subunit inactivated influenza vaccine. Study observations and caveats: The authors put forward the suggestion that each seasonal influenza vaccination may bring in only a limited number of new T cells.

As for this clonotype: Its antigen remains unidentified. A junction boundary mismatches the germline segment, possibly from a read error.

This CDR3 has 12 residues. TCRdb ran MiXCR on the RT-PCR reads and lists one entry per CDR3 protein. The table records about half a million distinct CDR3 sequences, about 25% of them present only once. The sample was CD4+ T cells sorted from PBMCs, taken 5 days after vaccination. The chain has TRBV12-3 or TRBV12-4 and TRBJ1-4; 8 bases are a match to TRBD1. This receptor was identified in a man in his forties or fifties who received an inactivated influenza vaccine. The CDR3 region is CASSLAAGGMIF. In DNA, the CDR3 is TGTGCCAGCAGTTTAGCTGCAGGGGGCATGATTTTT.